This T cell receptor beta chain emerged from a study of blood T cells in healthy people across ages. It was with a sample-barcoded 5' primer and a J-beta primer mix that a second PCR of roughly 7 to 12 cycles was run. TCRdb re-called the 5' RACE reads through MiXCR, storing one row per CDR3 protein. The table records 1.2 million to 1.5 million distinct CDR3 sequences, 40% to 50% of them present only once. Total RNA extracted from each sample amounted to at least 5.5 micrograms. There are a few counts of this clonotype. Germline-derived CDR1 and CDR2 are SQVTM and ANQGSEA. The CDR3 sequence is 15 residues long.

Sequencing used blood. This receptor was obtained from a woman between 18 and 29 years old in good health. The chain employs TRBV29-1 and TRBJ2-1; no clear D gene. The closer fit of TRBJ2-7 to the DNA end suggests the J call may be wrong. The CDR3, as DNA: TGCAGCGTTGATTTGGGGATCCCGTCCTACAATGAGCAGTACTTC. It codes for CSVDLGIPSYNEQYF.